The TCR beta chain described here comes from a study of shared clonotypes between healthy human individuals. The table came from immunoSEQ multiplex PCR; TCRdb's copy has only in-frame clones and leaves some out. The sample holds about 2 million clones, less than 95% seen once. The naive CD8 population came from CD45RO-negative cells selected for CCR7, without terminally differentiated effector memory CD45RA+ cells. Whole-study findings and limits: The genetic and exposure-history diversity represented was limited by few donors.

A word on this clone: As yet, its antigen is unknown.

Trimming removed 4 bases at V and 7 bases at J, with 17 bases between. The CDR3 has 14 amino acids. From germline, CDR1 is MGHRA and CDR2 YSYEKL. This chain joins TRBV4-1 and TRBJ2-7; D gene unclear. The specimen sequenced was naive CD8+ T cells sorted from blood. This TCR came from a man aged 18 to 30 in good health. This CDR3 reads CASSRFIRAQEQYF. The DNA for the CDR3 is TGCGCCAGCAGCCGATTCATAAGGGCTCAGGAGCAGTACTTC.